The rows below give T cell receptor beta chains drawn from one sample of a study of blood T cell repertoires in COVID-19. The repertoire was sequenced with immunoSEQ multiplex PCR; TCRdb's copy has only in-frame clones and lacks some. This sample has hundreds of thousands of clones, with more than 85% found just once. Sequenced sample: PBMCs or T cells enriched from blood (not recorded which). Every receptor here comes from a woman aged 45-60 years who had recovered from COVID-19. Both conserved end residues are part of each CDR3. A D gene is named only where the DNA matches it firmly.

TRBJ1-1	TRBD1	TRBV19	CASSIPGQGLNTEAFF	TGTGCCAGTAGTATACCGGGACAGGGATTGAACACTGAAGCTTTCTTT
TRBJ1-2	-	TRBV2	CASSGQGYGYTF	TGTGCCAGCAGTGGGCAGGGTTATGGCTACACCTTC
TRBJ1-2	-	TRBV2	CASSPRGANYGYTF	TGTGCCAGCAGCCCCCGCGGGGCTAACTATGGCTACACCTTC
TRBJ2-1	TRBD2	TRBV4-1	CASRPRTSISYNEQFF	TGCGCCAGCAGGCCTCGGACTAGCATCTCCTACAATGAGCAGTTCTTC
TRBJ2-5	-	TRBV11-1	CASSLGGGETQYF	TGTGCCAGCAGCTTAGGGGGCGGAGAGACCCAGTACTTC
TRBJ2-1	-	TRBV28	CASSLEGQRFRFF	TGTGCCAGCAGTTTGGAGGGCCAGCGTTTTCGGTTCTTC
TRBJ1-4	-	TRBV30	CAWSVDRFATNEKLFF	TGTGCCTGGAGTGTTGACAGATTTGCAACTAATGAAAAACTGTTTTTT
TRBJ2-3	-	TRBV5-4	CATRSRRAGTDTQYF	TGTGCTACGAGGTCGCGCCGTGCCGGCACAGATACGCAGTATTTT
TRBJ2-7	-	TRBV28	CASRGGGVLFEQYF	TGTGCCAGCAGAGGGGGGGGCGTTCTTTTCGAGCAGTACTTC
TRBJ2-1	-	TRBV5-5	CASSSRETNEQFF	TGTGCCAGCAGTTCCCGGGAGACTAATGAGCAGTTCTTC
TRBJ1-4	TRBD1	TRBV29-1	CSVRTGDEKLFF	TGCAGCGTTAGGACAGGGGATGAAAAACTGTTTTTT
TRBJ2-3	-	TRBV27	CASSFRRGGLGTDTQYF	TGTGCCAGCAGTTTCCGTAGGGGGGGCTTGGGCACAGATACGCAGTATTTT
TRBJ2-3	-	TRBV5-4	CASSQKSGVADTQYF	TGTGCCAGCAGCCAGAAATCAGGGGTAGCAGATACGCAGTATTTT
TRBJ2-7	TRBD1	TRBV10-3	CAIRTAGGEQYF	TGTGCCATCCGAACGGCAGGGGGCGAGCAGTACTTC
TRBJ1-2	TRBD1	TRBV9	CASSVDGTVGGYTF	TGTGCCAGCAGCGTAGACGGGACAGTTGGTGGCTACACCTTC